This entry features one T cell receptor beta chain sequence. Antigen specificity is unknown. The data are from a study of T cell responses to AZD1222 COVID-19 vaccine. Study overall: Pooled samples include second doses given at about 4 or 12 weeks. Study-level findings and limits: Across the whole spike, CD4 TCRs peaked at regions 160-218 and 743-854. Clonal diversity was possibly underestimated, and the donors were mostly white British, with more females. Per reports, nearly half of all spike-specific TCRs target regions that are unmutated in variants.

From germline, CDR1 is SGHRS and CDR2 YFSETQ. This CDR3 has 14 residues. Trimming took 1 base from V and 6 from J, leaving 11 bases between them. Using immunoSEQ multiplex PCR, the repertoire was profiled, and TCRdb retains in-frame clones only, with some absent. The table lists approximately 150,000 clones, roughly 91% of them singletons, with approximately 1.8% in the top ten. The clonotype was recovered from an adult in good health. This chain connects TRBV5-1 to TRBJ2-1; no clear D. The sample here was peripheral blood, taken on day 0 of AZD1222 vaccination. CDR3: CASSLLLRSNEQFF. CDR3 nucleotide sequence: TGCGCCAGCAGCTTGCTACTTCGGAGCAATGAGCAGTTCTTC.